The 18 T cell receptor beta chains below come from one sample, sequenced in a study of blood T cells in healthy people across ages. The second PCR ran about 6 to 11 cycles with a sample-barcoded 5' primer and J-beta primers. TCRdb called the 5' RACE reads again in MiXCR, with one record for every CDR3 protein. The sample consists of hundreds of thousands of distinct CDR3 sequences, 21% of them appearing once. The sample comprised blood. Every receptor here comes from a man in his sixties or seventies in good health.

This clonotype was detected only a few times. At one end the junction does not follow the germline gene, possibly because of a read error. This rearrangement joins TRBV7-3 to TRBJ2-1, with D tentatively TRBD1 (5 bases). Germline V gives CDR1 SGHTA, CDR2 FQGTGA. The CDR3 totals 15 residues. The CDR3 loop is CASSLGRAINNERFF. The CDR3 coding sequence is TGTGCCAGCAGCTTAGGCAGGGCTATTAACAATGAGCGGTTCTTC.

V gene TRBV23-1 combines with J gene TRBJ2-5; no definite D call. TRBV23-1 is noted as an ORF with a role that remains uncertain. The CDR3 contains 12 residues. The ends were cut back, 10 bases at V and 3 bases at J, with 12 bases in the middle. The CDR3 bases are TGCGCCATCCAGATAAGAAAAGAGACCCAGTACTTC. As protein: CAIQIRKETQYF.

The sample holds a few counts of this clonotype. The chain recombines TRBV20-1 with TRBJ2-5; D is perhaps TRBD1 or TRBD2 (5 bases each). Per germline, CDR1 DFQATT and CDR2 SNEGSKA (reference sequence). The germline V and J ends were trimmed by 0 bases and 2 bases, with 16 bases remaining between them. The length of the CDR3 is 16 residues. CDR3 loop: CSARDRGEGVQETQYF. The CDR3 nucleotides are TGCAGTGCTAGAGATCGGGGCGAGGGTGTACAAGAGACCCAGTACTTC.

This clonotype has more than one count but fewer than ten. This chain links TRBV5-1 with TRBJ2-5; unclear D gene. The end of the DNA is better explained by TRBJ2-1, so the J call may be wrong. CDR3 length equals 16 residues. CDR1 and CDR2 from the germline V gene are SGHRS and YFSETQ. As DNA, the CDR3 is TGCGCCAGCAGCTTGGGAATTGTCGCAATCAACAATGAGCAGTTCTTC. This sequence encodes CASSLGIVAINNEQFF.

In this sample, this clonotype turned up many times. This chain uses TRBV12-3 or TRBV12-4 with TRBJ2-3, with 11 positions matching TRBD1. CDR3 length equals 15 residues. V shed 3 bases and J 6 bases; nucleotides not matched to a gene: 5. DNA for the CDR3: TGTGCCAGCAGTTTCCGGACAGGGGGCGAGGATACGCAGTATTTT. Encoded protein: CASSFRTGGEDTQYF.

The V gene is TRBV15, the J gene TRBJ2-2; 7 bases are a match to TRBD2. With V trimmed by 0 bases and J by 0 bases, 1 base remained unmatched. This CDR3 has 16 amino acids. CDR1 and CDR2 from the germline V gene are LNHNV and YYDKDF (reference sequence). The CDR3 DNA reads TGTGCCACCAGCAGAGAACTAGCGTCGAACACCGGGGAGCTGTTTTTT. This translates into CATSRELASNTGELFF.

Only a few counts were recorded for this clonotype. The genes are TRBV7-2 and TRBJ2-3; 12 nucleotides line up with TRBD2. After removal of 0 bases from V and 4 bases from J, the junction contained 8 bases not matched to a gene. Germline values: CDR1 SGHTA, CDR2 FQGNSA. This CDR3 comprises 18 residues. This CDR3 is CASSLAPTSGRRSDTQYF. In DNA form, the CDR3 reads TGTGCCAGCAGCTTAGCGCCGACTAGCGGGAGAAGATCAGATACGCAGTATTTT.

This clonotype was seen a few times. This chain joins TRBV3-1 and TRBJ2-5, with a tentative D call TRBD2 (5 bases). The J call may be mistaken, given a closer DNA end match to TRBJ2-1. CDR3 size: 14 residues. Per germline, CDR1 LGHDT and CDR2 YNNKEL (reference sequence). As DNA, the CDR3 is TGTGCCAGCAGCCAAGCGCGGGCCTCTTCTGAGCAGTTCTTC. It yields the protein CASSQARASSEQFF.

This rearrangement joins TRBV7-2 to TRBJ2-7, with TRBD2 matching 9 bases. The junction had 8 bases not matched to a gene; V was cut back by 5 bases and J by 0 bases. The CDR3 loop spans 16 amino acids. Germline-derived CDR1 and CDR2 are SGHTA and FQGNSA. This CDR3 reads CASSQRASGNSYEQYF. As DNA, the CDR3 is TGTGCCAGCAGCCAGAGGGCTAGCGGGAACTCCTACGAGCAGTACTTC.

A few counts support this clonotype. The gene calls are TRBV10-3 and TRBJ1-2; D gene unclear. CDR3 length: 14 amino acids. Germline values: CDR1 ENHRY, CDR2 SYGVKD. V was shortened by 3 bases and J by 7 bases, with 15 bases between the two germline ends. The CDR3, as DNA: TGTGCCATCAGTGATCGCGTCGGGTACGGTGGCTACACCTTC. It encodes CAISDRVGYGGYTF.

This clonotype was found a few times. The chain recombines TRBV12-3 or TRBV12-4 with TRBJ1-5; perhaps TRBD1 as D (5 bases). The CDR3 runs 14 residues. V lost 8 bases to trimming and J lost 5 bases, with 16 bases between them. CDR3 DNA: TGTGCCAGCCGGGGGGTGGGGGATCATCAGCCCCAGCATTTT. Translation gives CASRGVGDHQPQHF.

The chain employs TRBV6-6 and TRBJ2-7; D not resolved. The V gene's germline CDR1 is MNHNY and CDR2 SVGAGI (reference sequence). V shed 4 bases and J shed 0 bases, with 16 bases lying between them. CDR3 length: 16 residues. CDR3 nucleotide sequence: TGTGCCAGCAGTTGGGTCGTCTCACCGAGCTCCTACGAGCAGTACTTC. Encoded protein: CASSWVVSPSSYEQYF.

This clonotype was seen a few times. The V call is TRBV7-2, the J call TRBJ2-7; D gene unclear. This CDR3 is 14 amino acids long. Germline V CDR1 and CDR2: SGHTA, FQGNSA. With 5 bases removed from V and 5 bases from J, the gap between germline ends came to 16 bases. The CDR3 DNA reads as TGTGCCAGCAGCCCCTGGGTTAATGCGAACGAGCAGTACTTC. Translation: CASSPWVNANEQYF.

The gene calls are TRBV7-9 and TRBJ1-2; unclear D gene. Germline assignment: CDR1 SEHNR and CDR2 FQNEAQ (reference sequence). V gave up 6 bases and J gave up 5 bases, with 13 bases separating them. This CDR3 comprises 13 residues. The CDR3 region is CASRPLAGYGYTF. The CDR3 nucleotides are TGTGCCAGCAGACCCCTAGCGGGTTATGGCTACACCTTC.

The chain links TRBV7-2 to TRBJ2-3, with D maybe TRBD2 (5 bases). The CDR3 has 13 residues. The germline CDR1 and CDR2 sequences are SGHTA and FQGNSA. V was trimmed by 5 bases and J by 5 bases, leaving 11 bases between them. CDR3 region: CASSLEGQDTQYF. The DNA for the CDR3 is TGTGCCAGCAGCCTCGAGGGTCAAGATACGCAGTATTTT.

This clonotype was recorded at least ten times. The V and J genes are TRBV7-2 and TRBJ1-4, with 10 bases lining up with TRBD1. V lost 4 bases to trimming and J lost 4 bases; unmatched junction nucleotides: 3. Germline loops: CDR1 SGHTA, CDR2 FQGNSA. This CDR3 region has 15 residues. CDR3 DNA sequence: TGTGCCAGCAGCTCCGGACAGGGGGGTAATGAAAAACTGTTTTTT. It translates to CASSSGQGGNEKLFF.

The CDR3: CSARAGYTQYF. The CDR3 DNA sequence: TGCAGTGCTAGAGCAGGGTATACGCAGTATTTT. This chain uses TRBV20-1 with TRBJ2-3; TRBD1 is a possible D gene (5 bases). The CDR3 is made up of 11 amino acids. The V end was cut by 1 base, the J end by 7 bases, with 6 bases between. CDR1 is DFQATT and CDR2 is SNEGSKA in the germline V gene (reference sequence).

Only a few counts were recorded for this clonotype. V is TRBV27 and J is TRBJ2-1; 7 positions agree with TRBD1. Germline CDR1 is MNHEY and CDR2 is SMNVEV (reference sequence). The CDR3 runs to 17 residues. The V segment lost 2 bases and the J segment 2 bases; nucleotides outside the gene matches: 9. CDR3 amino acids: CASSLRPKGAPYNEQFF. CDR3 sequence (DNA): TGTGCCAGCAGTTTAAGGCCCAAGGGGGCCCCCTACAATGAGCAGTTCTTC.